What follows are 28 T cell receptor beta chains derived from one specimen sequenced in a study of T-cell reconstitution after alpha-beta-depleted transplantation in children. Molecular barcoding with unique molecular identifiers was used for the TCRbeta library. TCRdb analysed the PCR reads with MiXCR anew, one entry per CDR3 protein. The sample holds 100,000 to 120,000 distinct CDR3 sequences, 10% seen once. The sample here was PBMCs from the stem cell graft donor, taken from the stem cell graft. These receptor sequences come from a human donor who donated a stem cell graft to a child with acute lymphoblastic leukemia.

This clonotype was seen many times. The chain combines TRBV5-6 with TRBJ1-1; TRBD1 agrees at 7 bases. Germline V gene data show CDR1 as SGHDT and CDR2 as YYEEEE. Losses at the gene ends were 0 bases for V and 5 bases for J; bases not matched to a gene: 4. This CDR3 is built from 14 residues. Here the CDR3 reads CASSLVQGRTEAFF. In nucleotides, the CDR3 is TGTGCCAGCAGCTTGGTACAGGGGAGGACTGAAGCTTTCTTT. The complete variable domain, with remaining parts taken from reference TRBV5-6 and TRBJ1-1, reads DAGVTQSPTHLIKTRGQQVTLRCSPKSGHDTVSWYQQALGQGPQFIFQYYEEEERQRGNFPDRFSGHQFPNYSSELNVNALLLGDSALYLCASSLVQGRTEAFFGQGTRLTVV.

The table lists this clonotype with many counts. This chain uses TRBV5-1 with TRBJ2-3; weak D call: TRBD2 (6 bases). V was clipped by 7 bases and J by 3 bases, with 12 bases between them. This CDR3 contains 13 residues. Per germline, CDR1 SGHRS and CDR2 YFSETQ. The CDR3, as DNA: TGCGCCAGCCAATTCGGGGGTACAGATACGCAGTATTTT. Amino acids: CASQFGGTDTQYF.

This clonotype was seen many times. J is TRBJ2-3 and V is TRBV4-3, with D perhaps given as TRBD1 or TRBD2 (6 bases each). Per germline, CDR1 LGHNA and CDR2 YSLEER. The germline V and J ends were trimmed by 0 bases and 3 bases, with 13 bases remaining between them. This CDR3 is built from 16 residues. CDR3 DNA sequence: TGCGCCAGCAGCCAAGATAAACAGGGAGGTACAGATACGCAGTATTTT. Amino acid sequence: CASSQDKQGGTDTQYF.

There are many counts of this clonotype. The chain employs TRBV6-1 and TRBJ1-1; no definite D call. V was cut by 3 bases and J by 1 base, with 12 bases left in between. Germline V gene data show CDR1 as MNHNS and CDR2 as SASEGT. There are 15 residues in the CDR3. CDR3 in DNA: TGTGCCAGCAGTGACCGCCGACGGGGGAACACTGAAGCTTTCTTT. Its translation: CASSDRRRGNTEAFF.

This clonotype was observed at least ten times. Here the CDR3 DNA reads TGCGCCAGCAGCTTAGGGGACGAACACAATGAGCAGTTCTTC. This gives the protein CASSLGDEHNEQFF. The rearrangement links TRBV5-1 to TRBJ2-1; tentatively, D is TRBD1 or TRBD2 (5 bases each). Germline CDR1 SGHRS, CDR2 YFSETQ. The CDR3 covers 14 residues. Trimming stripped 2 bases from V and 5 bases from J, with 11 bases between.

At least ten counts were recorded for this clonotype. The CDR3 reads CASSVRQPYEQYF. The CDR3, as DNA: TGCGCCAGCAGCGTCAGACAGCCCTACGAGCAGTACTTC. This chain joins TRBV5-1 and TRBJ2-7; D may be TRBD1 (5 bases). Germline values: CDR1 SGHRS, CDR2 YFSETQ. The CDR3 covers 13 residues. V lost 4 bases and J 2 bases, leaving 10 bases between the germline ends. The variable domain in full, completed from reference TRBV5-1 and TRBJ2-7, reads KAGVTQTPRYLIKTRGQQVTLSCSPISGHRSVSWYQQTPGQGLQFLFEYFSETQRNKGNFPGRFSGRQFSNSRSEMNVSTLELGDSALYLCASSVRQPYEQYFGPGTRLTVT.

At least ten counts were recorded for this clonotype. V usage is TRBV5-1 and J usage is TRBJ2-1, with 14 bases that match TRBD2. The germline CDR1 and CDR2 sequences are SGHRS and YFSETQ. This CDR3 has 15 amino acids. Trimming at V came to 5 bases and at J to 6 bases, leaving 4 bases not matched to a gene. DNA for the CDR3: TGCGCCAGCAGGGGGACTAGCGGGAGCTTCAATGAGCAGTTCTTC. Translation gives CASRGTSGSFNEQFF.

This clonotype was seen repeatedly, ten times or more. The chain joins TRBV7-2 to TRBJ2-7, with D maybe TRBD2 (6 bases). The CDR3 has 16 amino acids. Germline V gene sequence: CDR1 SGHTA, CDR2 FQGNSA. Trimming took off 5 bases at V and 0 bases at J, with 17 bases between the two ends. This chain's CDR3 is CASSLNGGRVSYEQYF. The CDR3 DNA is TGTGCCAGCAGCCTAAACGGGGGAAGGGTCTCCTACGAGCAGTACTTC.

At least ten counts were recorded for this clonotype. The chain combines TRBV20-1 with TRBJ2-4, with D perhaps assigned TRBD1 or TRBD2 (6 bases each). The length of the CDR3 is 15 residues. V lost 0 bases to trimming and J lost 6 bases, with 15 bases between them. CDR1 is DFQATT and CDR2 is SNEGSKA in the germline V gene (reference sequence). CDR3 sequence reads: CSAREGGLLSNIQYF. The CDR3 nucleotides read TGCAGTGCTAGAGAAGGGGGACTCCTGTCAAACATTCAGTACTTC.

This clonotype was recorded many times. The rearrangement joins TRBV6-5 to TRBJ2-7, with 9 positions matching TRBD1. The CDR3 sequence is 15 residues long. The germline CDR1 and CDR2 sequences are MNHEY and SVGAGI. J gave up 5 bases and V 6 bases, and 11 bases lay outside the gene matches. The CDR3 loop is CASSRSVDRGNEQYF. The CDR3, as DNA: TGTGCCAGCAGCCGATCCGTGGACAGGGGCAACGAGCAGTACTTC.

This clonotype has ten or more counts. The chain links TRBV6-1 to TRBJ2-3; 7 bases fit TRBD2. CDR3 length: 13 amino acids. The V and J ends lost 1 base and 6 bases, in that order; junction bases with no gene match: 1. Per the germline V gene, CDR1 is MNHNS and CDR2 is SASEGT. The CDR3 region is CASSEGTRDTQYF. CDR3 in DNA: TGTGCCAGCAGTGAAGGGACTAGGGATACGCAGTATTTT.

In this sample, this clonotype turned up many times. The gene calls are TRBV5-1 and TRBJ2-1; 10 positions agree with TRBD2. CDR1 is SGHRS and CDR2 is YFSETQ in the germline V gene. The CDR3 totals 16 residues. The V gene end was trimmed by 0 bases and the J gene end by 7 bases; junction bases not matched to a gene: 7. The CDR3 loop reads CASSLVPSGGANEQFF. The DNA for the CDR3 is TGCGCCAGCAGCTTGGTCCCCAGCGGGGGGGCGAATGAGCAGTTCTTC.

This clonotype was seen ten or more times. The chain is built from TRBV7-9 and TRBJ2-1; TRBD2 agrees at 7 bases. The germline gives CDR1 SEHNR, CDR2 FQNEAQ (reference sequence). The CDR3 extends over 15 amino acids. Trimming removed 4 bases from V and 7 bases from J; junction bases left unmatched: 10. Written as DNA, the CDR3 is TGTGCCAGCAGCTCCGGGAGCGGGGAGGTAAATGAGCAGTTCTTC. Residues: CASSSGSGEVNEQFF.

This clonotype was seen many times. This chain joins TRBV4-1 and TRBJ2-2, with TRBD2 matching 9 bases. The CDR3 extends over 17 amino acids. J was trimmed by 4 bases and V by 8 bases; bases with no gene match: 14. The V gene's germline CDR1 is MGHRA and CDR2 YSYEKL. CDR3 DNA: TGCGCCAGCCAGATGGGGGCGGGGGGGCCGGGCACCGGGGAGCTGTTTTTT. This encodes CASQMGAGGPGTGELFF.

The chain joins TRBV4-3 to TRBJ1-1, with D possibly TRBD1 on 5 matching bases. This CDR3 has 14 residues. With 0 bases removed from V and 11 bases from J, the gap between germline ends came to 16 bases. Germline V gives CDR1 LGHNA, CDR2 YSLEER. The CDR3: CASSQDSQGLRAFF. CDR3 bases: TGCGCCAGCAGCCAAGATAGCCAGGGTCTTCGTGCTTTCTTT.

This clonotype was observed at least ten times. The gene calls are TRBV20-1 and TRBJ2-7; D may be TRBD1 (5 bases). Trimming removed 6 bases at V and 1 base at J, with 13 bases between. CDR1 and CDR2 (germline): DFQATT, SNEGSKA (reference sequence). The CDR3 spans 13 residues. The CDR3 nucleotides are TGCAGTGCGTTTCAGACAGTATCCTACGAGCAGTACTTC. It translates to CSAFQTVSYEQYF.

This clonotype was observed at least ten times. The V call is TRBV5-1, the J call TRBJ2-2; D may correspond to TRBD1 or TRBD2 (5 bases each). Trimming pared 0 bases from V and 2 bases from J, leaving 11 bases between. This CDR3 region has 16 residues. The V gene's germline CDR1 is SGHRS and CDR2 YFSETQ. The CDR3 here is CASSLGPGTNTGELFF. The CDR3 bases are TGCGCCAGCAGCTTGGGTCCGGGGACCAACACCGGGGAGCTGTTTTTT.

This clonotype has a count of ten or more. The chain links TRBV5-1 to TRBJ2-3, with 8 bases aligning to TRBD1. V lost 0 bases and J lost 5; bases outside the gene matches: 5. Germline V gene data show CDR1 as SGHRS and CDR2 as YFSETQ. The CDR3 sequence is 15 residues long. The CDR3 DNA is TGCGCCAGCAGCTTGGATGGCAGGGGGCGAGATACGCAGTATTTT. It codes for CASSLDGRGRDTQYF.

This clonotype was observed many times. J is TRBJ2-3 and V is TRBV12-3 or TRBV12-4; the D gene is possibly TRBD1 (6 bases). The CDR3 consists of 15 residues. The V and J ends lost 6 bases and 0 bases respectively, with 13 bases between them. The CDR3 is CASSPGDSSTDTQYF. DNA for the CDR3: TGTGCCAGCAGCCCAGGGGATTCTAGCACAGATACGCAGTATTTT.

Of note for this clonotype: This could be a read error, since a much larger clone is one nucleotide away. This chain connects TRBV5-1 to TRBJ2-3; 9 bases map to TRBD2. V dropped 2 bases and J dropped 11; count of bases not matched to a gene: 15. Germline V gene data show CDR1 as SGHRS and CDR2 as YFSETQ. The CDR3 consists of 16 residues. CDR3 sequence: CASSLLKGISGSMQYF. In nucleotides, the CDR3 is TGCGCCAGCAGCTTACTTAAGGGGATTAGCGGGAGCATGCAGTATTTT.

This clonotype appeared many times. The CDR3 DNA follows: TGTGCCAGCAGCCAAGGCACCCTAGGGACCTATAATTCACCCCTCCACTTT. Its protein product is CASSQGTLGTYNSPLHF. The chain employs TRBV3-1 and TRBJ1-6; D is unclear. V lost 1 base and J 2 bases, leaving 12 bases between the germline ends. CDR1 is LGHDT and CDR2 is YNNKEL in the germline V gene (reference sequence). This CDR3 spans 17 amino acids.

This clonotype has a count of ten or more. The chain combines TRBV12-3 or TRBV12-4 with TRBJ2-2, with 11 nucleotides matching TRBD2. The CDR3 runs to 16 residues. V lost 5 bases to trimming and J lost 3 bases; unmatched junction nucleotides: 5. The CDR3 loop reads CASSAVAGGDTGELFF. CDR3 coding DNA: TGTGCCAGCAGTGCCGTAGCGGGAGGGGACACCGGGGAGCTGTTTTTT.

A few counts support this clonotype. The chain recombines TRBV7-9 with TRBJ1-2; D call uncertain. Germline V gene lookup returns CDR1 SEHNR and CDR2 FQNEAQ (reference sequence). The ends were cut back, 0 bases at V and 2 bases at J, with 10 bases in the middle. This CDR3 region has 15 residues. The CDR3 sequence is CASSLAGEGNYGYTF. CDR3 DNA: TGTGCCAGCAGCTTAGCAGGAGAAGGGAACTATGGCTACACCTTC. The whole variable domain, filled in from reference TRBV7-9 and TRBJ1-2, reads DTGVSQNPRHKITKRGQNVTFRCDPISEHNRLYWYRQTLGQGPEFLTYFQNEAQLEKSRLLSDRFSAERPKGSFSTLEIQRTEQGDSAMYLCASSLAGEGNYGYTFGSGTRLTVV.

This clonotype was observed many times. The V gene is TRBV29-1, the J gene TRBJ1-2; 9 nucleotides agree with TRBD1. With V trimmed by 5 bases and J by 6 bases, 7 bases remained unmatched. The CDR3 has 13 amino acids. Germline V gene data show CDR1 as SQVTM and CDR2 as ANQGSEA. CDR3 residues: CSVRTGEGNGYTF. The CDR3 DNA is TGCAGCGTTCGGACAGGGGAGGGAAATGGCTACACCTTC.

This clonotype was seen repeatedly, ten times or more. The chain uses TRBV5-6 and TRBJ2-3; D is uncertain. The V end lost 2 bases, the J end lost 3 bases, and 7 bases lay between the germline ends. CDR3 length: 13 amino acids. CDR1 is SGHDT, CDR2 YYEEEE, per germline. The CDR3 nucleotides are TGTGCCAGCAGCTTTCGGTTGACAGATACGCAGTATTTT. Protein product: CASSFRLTDTQYF.

This clonotype appeared many times. This sequence joins TRBV6-1 and TRBJ1-6, with D tentatively TRBD1 (5 bases). This CDR3 comprises 15 residues. Germline CDR1 is MNHNS and CDR2 is SASEGT. Between the trimmed V and J ends, which lost 6 bases and 9 bases, there was a span of 18 bases. The CDR3 is CASSPFGDAGSPLHF. CDR3 nucleotides: TGTGCCAGCAGCCCCTTCGGGGACGCGGGTTCACCCCTCCACTTT.

This clonotype was seen many times. This rearrangement joins TRBV4-2 to TRBJ2-1, with TRBD1 matching over 7 bases. This CDR3 has 13 residues. V lost 0 bases and J lost 14; bases outside the gene matches: 7. Per germline, CDR1 LGHNA and CDR2 YNFKEQ. The CDR3 sequence: CASSQDSTGLKFF. CDR3 bases: TGTGCCAGCAGCCAAGATTCGACAGGGCTGAAGTTCTTC.

In regard to this clonotype: This may stem from a read error, because a much larger clone lies one nucleotide away. The V gene is TRBV10-3, the J gene TRBJ2-7; D is unresolved. Germline V lookup: CDR1 ENHRY, CDR2 SYGVKD. CDR3 length: 12 residues. V gave up 6 bases and J gave up 4 bases, with 10 bases separating them. The DNA for the CDR3 is TGTGCCATCAGGGGCACCATGTACGAGCAGTACTTC. It specifies CAIRGTMYEQYF.